This paragraph reports one T cell receptor beta chain. This receptor's antigen is unknown. No base quality values were provided; no much bigger clone lies one nucleotide off. CDR3 length: 13 amino acids, cysteine to phenylalanine. Of the read, only the CDR3 DNA is kept; its 39 bases are in frame from base 1. CDR1 SQVTM and CDR2 ANQGSEA are derived from the germline V gene. The junction carries 12 bases between V and J, which are trimmed by 4 bases and 2 bases respectively. TCRdb records Illumina NovaSeq 6000 as the sequencer. cDNA libraries for TCRalpha and TCRbeta were prepared by 5'RACE using constant-segment primers, with sample barcodes and unique molecular identifiers added. Trizol reagent was used to extract RNA from every sample. Library amplification was performed in two PCR steps, and a second sample barcode and Illumina TruSeq adapters were introduced in the second step. Sequencing of libraries was performed on an Illumina NovaSeq with 2 x 150 bp paired-end reads. Processing in the source paper ran as follows. Demultiplexing of reads and collapsing into UMI-guided consensus sequences were performed with migec v1.2.7. Using mixcr v2.1.11, UMI consensuses were aligned to TRA and TRB V and J templates and then assembled into clonotypes. Clonotypes were classified as expanded or contracted when called significant by both edgeR and NoisET, with noise models trained on biological replicates. For edgeR calls, the thresholds were a false discovery rate-adjusted p below 0.01 and a log2 fold-change of 1. As an exploratory analysis of dynamics, max-normalized trajectories of the 1000 most abundant clonotypes were examined with PCA combined with hierarchical clustering. Separately sequenced CD4+ and CD8+ repertoires were used to assign a CD4 or CD8 phenotype to each responding clone. Starting from the raw public reads, TCRdb applied fastp trimming at Q25, assembled clones with MiXCR and retained in-frame beta chains. Under each unique CDR3 protein, matching rows form one entry showing the most common genes and DNA. The V and J calls were determined by TCRdb, not by the authors. Recorded for this sample are 300,000 to 400,000 distinct CDR3 sequences; roughly 21% of them occurred a single time. Approximately 12% of the sample belongs to the ten largest clones.

Ficoll-Paque density gradient centrifugation was the method used to isolate PBMCs. The sample comes from a study of T-cell memory formation after mild COVID-19 (dated by TCRdb to the early 2020s). Describing the broader study: TCR sequence clusters from the two donors were found to be largely donor specific. In a couple of donors, T-cell clones that expanded and contracted after mild COVID-19 were followed by sequencing TCRalpha and TCRbeta repertoires longitudinally. Two young, previously healthy adult volunteers made up the cohort, one male and one female. On the study overall, not on this receptor specifically: Contracting CD4+ clones were located mainly in the CM and EM memory subsets, whereas CD8+ clones were found to be enriched in EMRA. SARS-CoV-2 specificity was not confirmed for the second-wave clones peaking on day 37. The study included only a couple of mild cases, and larger cohorts that include severe cases with pre-infection samples were judged to be necessary. Balanced CD4/CD8 phenotypes were observed for clones contracting from day 15 to 85, whereas a bias towards CD4+ was observed for a second wave of clones expanding from day 15 to 37. Some responding clones were detected in pre-infection memory, which suggested that pre-existing cross-reactive memory T cells had joined the SARS-CoV-2 response.

Sample: PBMCs or a T cell subset sorted from them (not recorded which). Here the chain combines TRBV29-1 and TRBJ2-7; possibly the D gene is TRBD2, per 5 matching bases. The sequence derives from an adult woman who had mild COVID-19 (a few samples of this study predate the infection). The sample titles of this study are shuffled in the database, so cell type and time point are left out; the donor was told from shared clones. The DNA sequence follows: TGCAGCGTTGGACCTAGCAATACCTACGAGCAGTACTTC. Translated, it reads CSVGPSNTYEQYF.